This paragraph covers one TCR beta chain sequence. Its antigen is not known. TCRdb used MiXCR to reprocess the reads, holding one entry per CDR3 protein. The sample shows 100,000 or so distinct CDR3 sequences, more than 20% of them seen only once. Germline V gene lookup returns CDR1 MNHGY and CDR2 SAAAGT. CDR3 length equals 10 residues. Deletions cut 10 bases from V and 9 bases from J, with 12 bases between. The sample is drawn from a study of T cell repertoires in cytomegalovirus infection. Across the whole study: An indication of both CMV infection and matching HLA type came from public TCR beta signatures. Study conclusions and caveats: Dominant in the ex vivo response were TCR beta clonotypes restricted by HLA-C and specific for CMV.

The V gene is TRBV6-8, the J gene TRBJ2-5; D is uncertain. The sequence was collected from a human donor in good health (CMV status not recorded). Some clones in this sample may be carry-over from other donors' samples. Specimen: CD8+ T cells from PBMCs. CDR3 bases: TGTGCCACCCCTTCTCCCCCCCAGTACTTC. It encodes CATPSPPQYF.